The present TCR beta chain was sequenced within a study of blood T cell repertoires in COVID-19. Ages ranged from about 18 to 100 years, with residence in 24 US areas. The method was immunoSEQ multiplex PCR; TCRdb's version includes in-frame clones alone and lacks a portion of them. The table lists a few hundred thousand clones, 88% of them singletons. The germline CDR1 and CDR2 sequences are WNHNN and SYGVQD (reference sequence). The CDR3 totals 13 residues. Unmatched junction bases numbered 7, after V lost 9 bases and J lost 3 bases. This chain joins TRBV10-1 and TRBJ2-7; 8 bases line up with TRBD1. The material sequenced was PBMCs or T cells enriched from blood (not recorded which). The source is a woman aged 45-65 years with acute COVID-19. CDR3 in amino acids: CARSRDRIYEQYF. CDR3 nucleotide sequence: TGCGCCAGAAGCCGGGACAGGATCTACGAGCAGTACTTC.